The 3 T cell receptor beta chains below all came from one sample that was sequenced in a study of sequential checkpoint blockade in melanoma. The protocol was immunoSEQ multiplex PCR, while the TCRdb copy is restricted to in-frame clones and leaves out a portion. Found here are about 7,800 clones, 50% to 75% of them singletons; the top ten hold about 8.7%. Treatment noted: randomized to nivolumab then ipilimumab (arm A) or the reverse (arm B). This sample comprised CD8+ T cells sorted from blood (inferred from file names), obtained from a patient given nivolumab and ipilimumab in sequence. All receptors derive from a human donor with melanoma.

Only one count was recorded for this clone. The chain uses TRBV13 and TRBJ2-7; 8 bases agree with TRBD1. Germline CDR1 and CDR2: PRHDT and FYEKMQ (reference sequence). V trimming: 0 bases; J trimming: 0 bases; junction bases outside the gene matches: 1. The CDR3 has 15 amino acids. The CDR3 reads CASSLGQGASYEQYF. The CDR3 nucleotides read TGTGCCAGCAGCTTAGGTCAGGGGGCCTCCTACGAGCAGTACTTC.

The gene calls are TRBV27 and TRBJ2-7, with a weak D call TRBD2 (5 bases). Trimming cost V 2 bases and J 4 bases, with 15 bases left between them. There are 15 residues in the CDR3. Germline V gene sequence: CDR1 MNHEY, CDR2 SMNVEV (reference sequence). DNA for the CDR3: TGTGCCAGCAGTTTACGAAGGACCGGGGATTACGAGCAGTACTTC. It yields the protein CASSLRRTGDYEQYF.

The rearrangement links TRBV28 to TRBJ2-7; 9 positions agree with TRBD2. CDR1 is MDHEN, CDR2 SYDVKM, per germline. The length of the CDR3 is 16 residues. Trimming removed 5 bases from V and 0 bases from J; junction bases left unmatched: 8. The CDR3 sequence is CASSALAGVISYEQYF. The CDR3, as DNA: TGTGCCAGCAGTGCGTTAGCGGGAGTCATCTCCTACGAGCAGTACTTC.